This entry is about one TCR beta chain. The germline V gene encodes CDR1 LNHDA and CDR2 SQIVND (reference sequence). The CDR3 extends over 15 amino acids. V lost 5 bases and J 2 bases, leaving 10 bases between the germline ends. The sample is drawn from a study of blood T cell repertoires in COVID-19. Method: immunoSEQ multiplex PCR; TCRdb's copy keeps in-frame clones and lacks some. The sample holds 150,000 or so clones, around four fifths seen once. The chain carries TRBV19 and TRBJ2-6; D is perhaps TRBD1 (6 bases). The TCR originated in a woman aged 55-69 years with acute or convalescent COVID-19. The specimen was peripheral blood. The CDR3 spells CASSDRLAGANVLTF. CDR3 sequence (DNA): TGTGCCAGTAGTGACAGGTTAGCTGGGGCCAACGTCCTGACTTTC. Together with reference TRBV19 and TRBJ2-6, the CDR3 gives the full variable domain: DGGITQSPKYLFRKEGQNVTLSCEQNLNHDAMYWYRQDPGQGLRLIYYSQIVNDFQKGDIAEGYSVSREKKESFPLTVTSAQKNPTAFYLCASSDRLAGANVLTFGAGSRLTVL.